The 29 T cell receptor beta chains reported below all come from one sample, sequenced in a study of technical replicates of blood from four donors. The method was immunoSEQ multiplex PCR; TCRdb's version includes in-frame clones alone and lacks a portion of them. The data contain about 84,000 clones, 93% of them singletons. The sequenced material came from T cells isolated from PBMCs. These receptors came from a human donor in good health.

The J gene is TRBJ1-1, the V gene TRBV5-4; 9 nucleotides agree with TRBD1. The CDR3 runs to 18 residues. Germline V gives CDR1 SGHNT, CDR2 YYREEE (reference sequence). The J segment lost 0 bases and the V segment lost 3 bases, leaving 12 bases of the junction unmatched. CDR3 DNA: TGTGCCAGCAGCTGGGACAGGGAATGGGTCGATTTGAACACTGAAGCTTTCTTT. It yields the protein CASSWDREWVDLNTEAFF.

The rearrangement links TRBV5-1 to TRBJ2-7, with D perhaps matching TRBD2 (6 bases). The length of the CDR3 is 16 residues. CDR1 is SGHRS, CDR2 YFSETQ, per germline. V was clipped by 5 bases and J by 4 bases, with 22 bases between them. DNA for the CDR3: TGCGCCAGCAGTTTTGGGTTGGGGACTGCGGTTTACGAGCAGTACTTC. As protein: CASSFGLGTAVYEQYF. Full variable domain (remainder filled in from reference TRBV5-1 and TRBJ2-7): KAGVTQTPRYLIKTRGQQVTLSCSPISGHRSVSWYQQTPGQGLQFLFEYFSETQRNKGNFPGRFSGRQFSNSRSEMNVSTLELGDSALYLCASSFGLGTAVYEQYFGPGTRLTVT.

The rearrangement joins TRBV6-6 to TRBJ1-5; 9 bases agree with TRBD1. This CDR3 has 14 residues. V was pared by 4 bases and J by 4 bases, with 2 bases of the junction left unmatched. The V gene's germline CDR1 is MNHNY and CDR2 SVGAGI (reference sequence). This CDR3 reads CASSSGTGNQPQHF. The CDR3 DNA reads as TGTGCCAGCAGTTCCGGGACAGGGAATCAGCCCCAGCATTTT.

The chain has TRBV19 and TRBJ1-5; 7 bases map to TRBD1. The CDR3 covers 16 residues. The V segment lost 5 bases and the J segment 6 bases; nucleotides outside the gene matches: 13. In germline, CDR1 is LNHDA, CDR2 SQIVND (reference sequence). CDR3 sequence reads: CASSLSGTVGGQPQHF. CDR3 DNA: TGTGCCAGTAGTCTCTCAGGGACAGTAGGGGGTCAGCCCCAGCATTTT.

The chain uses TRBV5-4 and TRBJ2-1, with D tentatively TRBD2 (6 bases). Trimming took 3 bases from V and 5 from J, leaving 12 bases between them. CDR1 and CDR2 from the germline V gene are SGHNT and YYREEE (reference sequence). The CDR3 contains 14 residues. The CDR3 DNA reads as TGTGCCAGCAGCTACCGGGACTTTGACAATGAGCAGTTCTTC. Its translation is CASSYRDFDNEQFF.

The DNA of the CDR3 is TGTGCCACCGGGGGGGCCCAGACAGGGATCCCCTACGAGCAGTACTTC. It encodes CATGGAQTGIPYEQYF. This chain joins TRBV10-3 and TRBJ2-7, with D maybe TRBD2 (8 bases). The length of the CDR3 is 16 residues. CDR1 ENHRY and CDR2 SYGVKD come from the germline V gene. Trimming cost V 10 bases and J 2 bases, with 24 bases left between them.

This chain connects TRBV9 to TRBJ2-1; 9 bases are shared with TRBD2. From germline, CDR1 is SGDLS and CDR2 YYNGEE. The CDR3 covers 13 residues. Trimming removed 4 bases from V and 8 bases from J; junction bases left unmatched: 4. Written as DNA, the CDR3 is TGTGCCAGCAGCACCGGGACTAGCTATGAGCAGTTCTTC. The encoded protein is CASSTGTSYEQFF.

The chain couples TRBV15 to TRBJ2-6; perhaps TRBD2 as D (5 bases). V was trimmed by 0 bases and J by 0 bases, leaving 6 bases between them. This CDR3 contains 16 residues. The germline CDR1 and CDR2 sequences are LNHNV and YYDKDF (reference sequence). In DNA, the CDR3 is TGTGCCACCAGCAGAGATGGAGGCTCTGGGGCCAACGTCCTGACTTTC. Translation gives CATSRDGGSGANVLTF.

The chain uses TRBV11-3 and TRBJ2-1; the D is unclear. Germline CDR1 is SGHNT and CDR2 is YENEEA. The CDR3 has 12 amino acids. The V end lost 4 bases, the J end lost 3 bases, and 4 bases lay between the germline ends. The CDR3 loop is CASSSNYNEQFF. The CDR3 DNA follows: TGTGCCAGCAGCTCCAACTACAATGAGCAGTTCTTC.

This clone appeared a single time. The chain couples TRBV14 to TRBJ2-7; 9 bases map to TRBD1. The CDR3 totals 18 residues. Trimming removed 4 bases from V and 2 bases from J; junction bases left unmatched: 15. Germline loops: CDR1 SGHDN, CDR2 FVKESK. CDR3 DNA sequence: TGTGCCAGCAGCCGACCCTATCCCCGGACAGGGGAACCCTACGAGCAGTACTTC. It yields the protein CASSRPYPRTGEPYEQYF.

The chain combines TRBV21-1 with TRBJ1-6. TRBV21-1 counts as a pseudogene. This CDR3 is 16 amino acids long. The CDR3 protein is CASSKAWRMRNSPLHF. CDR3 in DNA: TGTGCCAGCAGCAAAGCTTGGAGAATGCGAAATTCACCCCTCCACTTT.

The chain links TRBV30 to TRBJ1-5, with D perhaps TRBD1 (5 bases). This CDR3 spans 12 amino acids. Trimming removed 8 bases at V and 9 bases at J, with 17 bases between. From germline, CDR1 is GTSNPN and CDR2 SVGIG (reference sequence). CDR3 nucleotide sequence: TGTGCCGGCGGGGCGCTAGGAGTGCCCCAGCATTTT. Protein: CAGGALGVPQHF.

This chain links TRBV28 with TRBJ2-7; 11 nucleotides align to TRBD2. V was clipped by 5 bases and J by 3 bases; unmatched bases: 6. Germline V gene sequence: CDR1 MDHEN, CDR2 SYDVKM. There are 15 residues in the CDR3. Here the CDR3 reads CASSPPTSGDYEQYF. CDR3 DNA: TGTGCCAGCAGTCCCCCGACTAGCGGGGACTACGAGCAGTACTTC. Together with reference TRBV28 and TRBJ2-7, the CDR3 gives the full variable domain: DVKVTQSSRYLVKRTGEKVFLECVQDMDHENMFWYRQDPGLGLRLIYFSYDVKMKEKGDIPEGYSVSREKKERFSLILESASTNQTSMYLCASSPPTSGDYEQYFGPGTRLTVT.

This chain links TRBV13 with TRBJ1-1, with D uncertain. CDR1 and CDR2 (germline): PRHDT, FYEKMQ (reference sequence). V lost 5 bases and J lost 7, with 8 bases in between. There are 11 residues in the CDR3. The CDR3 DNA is TGTGCCAGCAGCGCCCACAGTGAAGCTTTCTTT. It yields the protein CASSAHSEAFF.

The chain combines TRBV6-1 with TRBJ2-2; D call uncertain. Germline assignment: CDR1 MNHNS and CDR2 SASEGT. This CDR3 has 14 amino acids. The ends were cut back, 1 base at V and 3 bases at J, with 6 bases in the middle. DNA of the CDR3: TGTGCCAGCAGTGAAGTTTTCGACACCGGGGAGCTGTTTTTT. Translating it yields CASSEVFDTGELFF.

The DNA of the CDR3 is TGTGCCAGTAGAGGACTTGCACCTTCCTACAATGAGCAGTTCTTC. This encodes CASRGLAPSYNEQFF. The chain employs TRBV19 and TRBJ2-1; possible D gene TRBD2, 5 bases. The CDR3 extends over 15 amino acids. The germline CDR1 and CDR2 sequences are LNHDA and SQIVND (reference sequence). Trimming removed 6 bases from V and 1 base from J, with 13 bases in between.

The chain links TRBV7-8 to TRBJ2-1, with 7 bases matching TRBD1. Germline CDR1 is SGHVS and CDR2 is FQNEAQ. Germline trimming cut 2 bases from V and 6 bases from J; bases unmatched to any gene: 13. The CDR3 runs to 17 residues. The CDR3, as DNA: TGTGCCAGCAGCTTATTATTTAGACAGGGAAGCTTCAATGAGCAGTTCTTC. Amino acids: CASSLLFRQGSFNEQFF.

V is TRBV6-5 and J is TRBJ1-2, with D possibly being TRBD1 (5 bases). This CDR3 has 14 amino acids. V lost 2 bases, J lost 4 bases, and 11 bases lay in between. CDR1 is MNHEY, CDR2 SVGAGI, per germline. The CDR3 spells CASSYRPGGYGYTF. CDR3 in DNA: TGTGCCAGCAGTTACCGCCCCGGGGGCTATGGCTACACCTTC.

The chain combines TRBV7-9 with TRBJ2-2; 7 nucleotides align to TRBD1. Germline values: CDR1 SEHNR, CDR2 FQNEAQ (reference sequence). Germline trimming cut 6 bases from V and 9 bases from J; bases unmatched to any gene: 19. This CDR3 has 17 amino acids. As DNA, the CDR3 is TGTGCCAGCAGTTCCGAGTCCCGGGACAGACTTCTGCGGGAGCTGTTTTTT. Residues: CASSSESRDRLLRELFF.

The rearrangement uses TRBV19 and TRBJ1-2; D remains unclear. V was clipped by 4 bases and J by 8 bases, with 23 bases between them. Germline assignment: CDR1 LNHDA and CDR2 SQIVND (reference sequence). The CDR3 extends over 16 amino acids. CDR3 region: CASSTDTLSPPRGYTF. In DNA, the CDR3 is TGTGCCAGTAGTACCGATACCCTCAGTCCACCCAGAGGCTACACCTTC. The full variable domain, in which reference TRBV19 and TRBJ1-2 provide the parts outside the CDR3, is DGGITQSPKYLFRKEGQNVTLSCEQNLNHDAMYWYRQDPGQGLRLIYYSQIVNDFQKGDIAEGYSVSREKKESFPLTVTSAQKNPTAFYLCASSTDTLSPPRGYTFGSGTRLTVV.

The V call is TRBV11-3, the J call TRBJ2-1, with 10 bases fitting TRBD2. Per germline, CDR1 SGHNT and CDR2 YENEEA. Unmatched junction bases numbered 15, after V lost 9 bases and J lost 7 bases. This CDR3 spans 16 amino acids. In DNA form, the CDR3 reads TGTGCCAGTGCGTCGGGAGCGGGAGGGCCTTCAAATGAGCAGTTCTTC. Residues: CASASGAGGPSNEQFF.

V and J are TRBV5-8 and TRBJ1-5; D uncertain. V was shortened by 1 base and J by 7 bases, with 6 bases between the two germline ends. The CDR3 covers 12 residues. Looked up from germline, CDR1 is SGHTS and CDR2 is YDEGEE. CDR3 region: CASSLIEQPQHF. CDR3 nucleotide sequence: TGTGCCAGCAGCTTGATCGAGCAGCCCCAGCATTTT.

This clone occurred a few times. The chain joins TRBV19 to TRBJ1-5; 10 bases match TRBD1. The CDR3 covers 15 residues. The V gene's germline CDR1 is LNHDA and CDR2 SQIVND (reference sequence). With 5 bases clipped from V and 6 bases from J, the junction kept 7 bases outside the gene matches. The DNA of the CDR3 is TGTGCCAGTAGTGCGACAGGGGGCAGTTCTCAGCCCCAGCATTTT. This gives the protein CASSATGGSSQPQHF.

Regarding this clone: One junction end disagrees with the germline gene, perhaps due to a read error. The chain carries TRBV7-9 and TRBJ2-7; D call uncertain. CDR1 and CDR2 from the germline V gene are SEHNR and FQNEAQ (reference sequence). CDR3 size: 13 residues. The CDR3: CASSPSGNYGQYF. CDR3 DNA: TGTGCCAGCAGCCCCAGTGGAAACTACGGGCAGTACTTC.

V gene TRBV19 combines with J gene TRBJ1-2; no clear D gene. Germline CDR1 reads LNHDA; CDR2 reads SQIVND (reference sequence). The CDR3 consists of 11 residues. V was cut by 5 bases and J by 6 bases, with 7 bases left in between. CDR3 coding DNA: TGTGCCAGTAGTTCAAGAGATGGCTACACCTTC. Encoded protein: CASSSRDGYTF.

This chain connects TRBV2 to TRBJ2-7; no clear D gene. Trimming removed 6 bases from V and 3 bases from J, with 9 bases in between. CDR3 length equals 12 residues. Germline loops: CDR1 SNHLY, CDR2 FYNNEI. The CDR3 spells CASSRLGYEQYF. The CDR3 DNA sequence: TGTGCCAGCAGCAGACTCGGCTACGAGCAGTACTTC.

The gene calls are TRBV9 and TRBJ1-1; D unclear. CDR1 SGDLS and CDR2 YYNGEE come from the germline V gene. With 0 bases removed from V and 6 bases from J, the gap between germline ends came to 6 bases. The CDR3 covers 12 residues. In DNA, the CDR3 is TGTGCCAGCAGCGTAGGCGGGGCTGAAGCTTTCTTT. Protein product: CASSVGGAEAFF.

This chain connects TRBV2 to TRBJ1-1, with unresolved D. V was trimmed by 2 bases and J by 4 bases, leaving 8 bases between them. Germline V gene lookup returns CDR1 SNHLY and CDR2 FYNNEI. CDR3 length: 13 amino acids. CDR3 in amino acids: CASSELVSTEAFF. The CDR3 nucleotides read TGTGCCAGCAGTGAATTAGTGAGCACTGAAGCTTTCTTT.

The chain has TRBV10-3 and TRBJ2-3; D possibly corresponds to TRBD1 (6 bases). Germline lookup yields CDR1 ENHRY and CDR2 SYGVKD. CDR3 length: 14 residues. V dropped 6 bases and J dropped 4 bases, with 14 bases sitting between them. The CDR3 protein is CAIRQGIVADTQYF. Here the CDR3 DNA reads TGTGCCATCAGACAGGGCATCGTCGCAGATACGCAGTATTTT.